Here is one TCR beta chain with its context. The data were taken from a study of cytomegalovirus exposure and HLA in healthy donors. Turning to the study itself: Most donors, around 81% of over 300 genotyped, fell in the Caucasian-associated ancestry cluster.

V was clipped by 0 bases and J by 7 bases, with 13 bases between them. Looked up from germline, CDR1 is SGHVS and CDR2 is FQNEAQ. The CDR3 is 14 residues long. Amplification used 60 Vbeta primers and 13 Jbeta primers. Sequenced by immunoSEQ multiplex PCR; TCRdb stores in-frame clones only, minus some. The table lists tens of thousands of clones. This chain connects TRBV7-8 to TRBJ2-7; weak D call: TRBD2 (5 bases). Material: PBMCs. The TCR was taken from a man aged 35-49 years in good health and CMV-seronegative. The CDR3 spells CASSLASWRMEQYF. The CDR3 nucleotides read TGTGCCAGCAGCTTAGCGTCCTGGAGGATGGAGCAGTACTTC.